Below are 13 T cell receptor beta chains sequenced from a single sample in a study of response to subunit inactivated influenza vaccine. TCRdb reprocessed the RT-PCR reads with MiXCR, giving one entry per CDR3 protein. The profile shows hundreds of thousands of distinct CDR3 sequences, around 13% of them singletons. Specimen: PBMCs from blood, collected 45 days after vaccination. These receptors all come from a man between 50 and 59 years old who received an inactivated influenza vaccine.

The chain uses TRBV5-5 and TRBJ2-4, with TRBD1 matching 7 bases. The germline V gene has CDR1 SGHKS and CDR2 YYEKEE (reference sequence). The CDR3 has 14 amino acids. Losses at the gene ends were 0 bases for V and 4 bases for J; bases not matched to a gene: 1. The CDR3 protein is CASSLEQGKNIQYF. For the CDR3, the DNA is TGTGCCAGCAGCTTGGAACAGGGGAAAAACATTCAGTACTTC. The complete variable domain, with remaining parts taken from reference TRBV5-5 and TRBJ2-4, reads DAGVTQSPTHLIKTRGQQVTLRCSPISGHKSVSWYQQVLGQGPQFIFQYYEKEERGRGNFPDRFSARQFPNYSSELNVNALLLGDSALYLCASSLEQGKNIQYFGAGTRLSVL.

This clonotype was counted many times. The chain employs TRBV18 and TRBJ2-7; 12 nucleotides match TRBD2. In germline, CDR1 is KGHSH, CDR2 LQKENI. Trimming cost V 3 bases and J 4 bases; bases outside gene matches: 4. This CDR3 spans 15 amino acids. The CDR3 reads CASSPTLAGGYEQYF. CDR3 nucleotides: TGTGCCAGCTCACCCACACTAGCGGGGGGATACGAGCAGTACTTC.

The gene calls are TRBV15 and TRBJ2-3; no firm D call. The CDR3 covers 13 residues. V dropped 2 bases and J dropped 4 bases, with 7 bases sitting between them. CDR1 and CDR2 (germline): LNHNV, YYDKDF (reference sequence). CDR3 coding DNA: TGTGCCACCAGCAGAATGGGCGCAGATACGCAGTATTTT. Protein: CATSRMGADTQYF. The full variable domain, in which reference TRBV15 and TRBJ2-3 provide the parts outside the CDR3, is DAMVIQNPRYQVTQFGKPVTLSCSQTLNHNVMYWYQQKSSQAPKLLFHYYDKDFNNEADTPDNFQSRRPNTSFCFLDIRSPGLGDTAMYLCATSRMGADTQYFGPGTRLTVL.

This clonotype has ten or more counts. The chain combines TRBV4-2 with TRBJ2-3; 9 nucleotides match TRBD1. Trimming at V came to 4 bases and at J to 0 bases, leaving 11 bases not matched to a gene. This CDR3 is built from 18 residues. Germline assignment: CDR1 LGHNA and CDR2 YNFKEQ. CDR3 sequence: CASSRWGQGPTSTDTQYF. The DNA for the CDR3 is TGTGCCAGCAGCCGTTGGGGACAGGGCCCTACTAGCACAGATACGCAGTATTTT.

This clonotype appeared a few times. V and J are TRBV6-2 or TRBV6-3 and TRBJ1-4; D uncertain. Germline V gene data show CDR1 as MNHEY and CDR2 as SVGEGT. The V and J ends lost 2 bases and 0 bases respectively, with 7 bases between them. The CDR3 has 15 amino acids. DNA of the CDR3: TGTGCCAGCAGTTACGATGGGACAACTAATGAAAAACTGTTTTTT. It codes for CASSYDGTTNEKLFF.

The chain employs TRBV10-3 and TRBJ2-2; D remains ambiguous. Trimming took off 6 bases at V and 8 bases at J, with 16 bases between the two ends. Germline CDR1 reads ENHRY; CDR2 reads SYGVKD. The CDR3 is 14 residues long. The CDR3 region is CAIRTERPEGELFF. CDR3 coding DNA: TGTGCCATCAGGACGGAGCGACCGGAGGGGGAGCTGTTTTTT.

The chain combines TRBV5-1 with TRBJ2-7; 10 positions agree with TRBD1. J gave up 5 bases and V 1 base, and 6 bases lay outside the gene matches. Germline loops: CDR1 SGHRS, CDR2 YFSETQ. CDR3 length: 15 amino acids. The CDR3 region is CASSLRGTGVDEQYF. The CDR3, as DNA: TGCGCCAGCAGCTTGCGTGGGACAGGGGTGGACGAGCAGTACTTC.

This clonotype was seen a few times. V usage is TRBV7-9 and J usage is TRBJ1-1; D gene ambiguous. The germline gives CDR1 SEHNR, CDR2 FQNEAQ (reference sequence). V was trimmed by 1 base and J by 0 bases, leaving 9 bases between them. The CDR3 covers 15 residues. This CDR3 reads CASSLVRRLNTEAFF. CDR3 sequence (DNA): TGTGCCAGCAGCTTAGTTCGCAGGCTGAACACTGAAGCTTTCTTT.

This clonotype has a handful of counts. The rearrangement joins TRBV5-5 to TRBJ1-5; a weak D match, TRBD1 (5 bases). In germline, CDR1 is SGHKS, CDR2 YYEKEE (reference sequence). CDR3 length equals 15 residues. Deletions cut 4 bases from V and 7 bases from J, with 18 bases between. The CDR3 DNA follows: TGTGCCAGCAGCGTGTCATCAGCCTGGGGGCAGCCCCAGCATTTT. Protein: CASSVSSAWGQPQHF.

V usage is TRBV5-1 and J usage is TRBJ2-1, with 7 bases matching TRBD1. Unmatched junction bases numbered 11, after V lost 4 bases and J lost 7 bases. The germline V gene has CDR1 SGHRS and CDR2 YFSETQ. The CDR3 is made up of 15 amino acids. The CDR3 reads CASSLGQVEVNEQFF. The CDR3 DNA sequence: TGCGCCAGCAGCCTAGGACAGGTTGAAGTAAATGAGCAGTTCTTC.

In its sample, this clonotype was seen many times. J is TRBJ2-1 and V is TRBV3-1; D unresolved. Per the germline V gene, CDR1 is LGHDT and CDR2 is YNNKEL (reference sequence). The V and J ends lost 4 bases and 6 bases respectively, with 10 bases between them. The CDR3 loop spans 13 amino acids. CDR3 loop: CASSPRMGNEQFF. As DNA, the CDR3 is TGTGCCAGCAGCCCCCGCATGGGCAATGAGCAGTTCTTC.

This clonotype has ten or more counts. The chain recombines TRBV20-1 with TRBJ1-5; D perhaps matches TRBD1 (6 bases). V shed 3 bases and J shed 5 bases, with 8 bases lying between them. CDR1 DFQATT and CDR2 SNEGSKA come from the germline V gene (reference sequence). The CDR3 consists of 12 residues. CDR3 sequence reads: CSARSGDQPQHF. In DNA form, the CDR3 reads TGCAGTGCTAGGTCAGGGGATCAGCCCCAGCATTTT.

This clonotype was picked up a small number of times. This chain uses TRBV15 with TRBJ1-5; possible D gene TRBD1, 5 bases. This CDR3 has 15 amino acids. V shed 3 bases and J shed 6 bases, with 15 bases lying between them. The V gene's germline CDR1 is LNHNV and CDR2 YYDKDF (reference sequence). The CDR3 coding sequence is TGTGCCACCAGCAGGGGGGTAGTTTGGGGTCAGCCCCAGCATTTT. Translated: CATSRGVVWGQPQHF.